This T cell receptor (beta chain) was captured in a study of blood T cell repertoires in COVID-19. V shed 3 bases and J 5 bases; nucleotides not matched to a gene: 12. This CDR3 has 17 residues. CDR1 is SGHTA and CDR2 is FQGNSA in the germline V gene. Clones were read by immunoSEQ multiplex PCR, and TCRdb kept only the in-frame ones, dropping some. In the table there are 150,000 to 200,000 clones, around four fifths of which are singletons. The chain uses TRBV7-2 and TRBJ2-5; 10 nucleotides line up with TRBD2. The sequence was obtained from a woman aged 50 to 60 who had recovered from COVID-19. Sequencing was done on a sample of PBMCs or T cells enriched from blood (not recorded which). Here the CDR3 DNA reads TGTGCCAGCAGCTTTTACGGGCTAGCGGGGGCTGGGGAGACCCAGTACTTC. Residues: CASSFYGLAGAGETQYF.